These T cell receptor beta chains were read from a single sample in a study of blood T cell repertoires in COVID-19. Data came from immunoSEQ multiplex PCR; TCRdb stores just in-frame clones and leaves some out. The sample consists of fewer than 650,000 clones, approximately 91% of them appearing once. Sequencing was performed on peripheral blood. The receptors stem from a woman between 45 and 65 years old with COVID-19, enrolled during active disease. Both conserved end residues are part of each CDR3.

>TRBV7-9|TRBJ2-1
CASSLKGPGTGAGEQFF
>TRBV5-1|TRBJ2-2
CASSPAGSGGATGELFF
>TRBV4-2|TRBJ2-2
CASSQVIRGRSTGELFF
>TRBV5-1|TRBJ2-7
CASSSGAYEQYF
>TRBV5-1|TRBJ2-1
CASSILADEQFF
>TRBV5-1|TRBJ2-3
CASSFRSFAGGRDTQYF
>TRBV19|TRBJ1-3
CASSTWTGVTIYF
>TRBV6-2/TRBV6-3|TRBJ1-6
CASSRPQGSSYNSPLHF
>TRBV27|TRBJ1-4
CASSSGGATNEKLFF
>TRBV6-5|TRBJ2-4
CAVHRGNIQYF
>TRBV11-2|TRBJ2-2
CASSFSGGAYTGELFF
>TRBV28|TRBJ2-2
CASSEGLAGTGELFF
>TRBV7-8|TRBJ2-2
CASRRQGANTGELFF
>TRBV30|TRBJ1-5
CAWSSLSGNQPQHF
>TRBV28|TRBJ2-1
CTIAGGSYNEQFF
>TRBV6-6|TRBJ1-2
CASNPGHGYTF
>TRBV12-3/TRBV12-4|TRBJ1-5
CASSFLDQPQHF
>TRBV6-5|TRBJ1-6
CASSYLSLTRDSPLHF
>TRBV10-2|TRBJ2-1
CASSNSGTSGGNEQFF
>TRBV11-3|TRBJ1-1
CASSSEGTEAFF
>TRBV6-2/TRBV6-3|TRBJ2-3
CASSFSWEPATDTQYF
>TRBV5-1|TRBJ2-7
CASSLWAGDLSLTYEQYF
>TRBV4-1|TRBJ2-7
CASSQPGQGPYEQYF
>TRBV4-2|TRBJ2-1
CASSGREPKILNEQFF
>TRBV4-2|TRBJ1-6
CASSQVGESYNSPLHF
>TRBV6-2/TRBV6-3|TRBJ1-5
CASSFSGGHQPQHF
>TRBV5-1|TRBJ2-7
CASSLGDSRSYEQYF
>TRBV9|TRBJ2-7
CASSVGGFGYEQYF